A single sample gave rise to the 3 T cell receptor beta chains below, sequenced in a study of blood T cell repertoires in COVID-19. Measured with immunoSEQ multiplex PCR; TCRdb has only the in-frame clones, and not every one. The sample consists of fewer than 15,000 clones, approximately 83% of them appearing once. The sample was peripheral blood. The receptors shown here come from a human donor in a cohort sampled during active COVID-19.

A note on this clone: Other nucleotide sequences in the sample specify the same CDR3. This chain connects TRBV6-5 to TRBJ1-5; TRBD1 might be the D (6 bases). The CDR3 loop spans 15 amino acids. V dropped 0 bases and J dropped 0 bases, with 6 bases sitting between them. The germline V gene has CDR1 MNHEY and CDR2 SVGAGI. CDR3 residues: CASSYSGGSNQPQHF. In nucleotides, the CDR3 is TGTGCCAGCAGTTACTCAGGGGGTAGCAATCAGCCCCAGCATTTT.

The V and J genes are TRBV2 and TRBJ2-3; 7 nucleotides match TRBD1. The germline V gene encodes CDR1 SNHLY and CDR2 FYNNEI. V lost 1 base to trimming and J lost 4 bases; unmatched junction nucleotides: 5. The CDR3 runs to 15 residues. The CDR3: CASSEEGQGADTQYF. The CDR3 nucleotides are TGTGCCAGCAGTGAAGAGGGGCAGGGGGCAGATACGCAGTATTTT.

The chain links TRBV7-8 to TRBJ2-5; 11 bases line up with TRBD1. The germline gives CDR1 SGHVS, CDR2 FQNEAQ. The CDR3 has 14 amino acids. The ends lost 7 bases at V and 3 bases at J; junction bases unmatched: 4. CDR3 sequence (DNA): TGTGCCAGCAAACGGGGACAGGGGGAAGAGACCCAGTACTTC. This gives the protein CASKRGQGEETQYF.